In its sample, the clone carrying this TCR beta chain was seen a few times. Its antigen is still unknown. TCRdb keeps only in-frame clones here, not all; method: immunoSEQ multiplex PCR. This sample has about 86,000 clones, with roughly nine tenths found just once. The data are from a study of graft-versus-host responses after intestinal transplantation. This CDR3 region has 14 residues. From germline, CDR1 is SGHDT and CDR2 YYEEEE. Trimming removed 5 bases at V and 4 bases at J, with 12 bases between. The V gene is TRBV5-6, the J gene TRBJ1-4; D is ambiguous. Sequencing used unstimulated CD4+ T cells sorted from spleen or lymph node cells, obtained before transplant. The source of this sequence is a human donor who was the organ donor for an intestinal transplant. Here the CDR3 DNA reads TGTGCCAGCAGGCGGGTCTCCCTTAATGAAAAACTGTTTTTT. Translation: CASRRVSLNEKLFF.